This T cell receptor (beta chain) emerged from a study of blood T cell repertoires in COVID-19. Across the whole study: From the United States, Italy and Spain came samples of acute and convalescent COVID-19. In each case, the material was cDNA or gDNA derived from T cells, B-cell-depleted T cells, or PBMCs.

CDR3 length: 13 amino acids. With 4 bases clipped from V and 10 bases from J, the junction kept 5 bases outside the gene matches. Germline assignment: CDR1 SGDLS and CDR2 YYNGEE. Repertoires were generated with immunoSEQ multiplex PCR, while TCRdb's copy carries only in-frame clones and drops some. The sample has 450,000 to 500,000 clones; 70% to 90% are singletons. The sequence derives from a human donor in a cohort sampled during active COVID-19. The chain carries TRBV9 and TRBJ2-1; 10 nucleotides match TRBD2. The material sequenced was peripheral blood. CDR3 residues: CASSSRLAGEQFF. CDR3 sequence (DNA): TGTGCCAGCAGCTCTCGACTAGCGGGCGAGCAGTTCTTC. The variable domain in full, with the rest retrieved from reference TRBV9 and TRBJ2-1, is DSGVTQTPKHLITATGQRVTLRCSPRSGDLSVYWYQQSLDQGLQFLIQYYNGEERAKGNILERFSAQQFPDLHSELNLSSLELGDSALYFCASSSRLAGEQFFGPGTRLTVL.